Listed below are T cell receptor beta chains from one sample, sequenced in a study of control samples from healthy donors and cancer patients. Method: immunoSEQ multiplex PCR; TCRdb's copy keeps in-frame clones and lacks some. The data show tens of thousands of clones, with about four fifths seen just once and about 3% held by the top ten. What was sequenced was PBMCs. The source of these receptors is a woman between 50 and 59 years old with lung cancer. Both conserved end residues are part of each CDR3. The D gene is left open where the match is weak. For some rows the clone size is stated as once, few or many, or as a class when expanded; others skip it.

j_gene: TRBJ1-1; abundance: once; d_gene: TRBD1; v_gene: TRBV7-2; CDR3nt: TGTGCCAGCAGCCATTCGACAGGGTTAGGTGAAGCTTTCTTT; CDR3aa: CASSHSTGLGEAFF
j_gene: TRBJ1-2; abundance: -; d_gene: TRBD1; v_gene: TRBV2; CDR3nt: TGTGCCAGCAGAGGACAGGGGGTAGCTAACTATGGCTACACCTTC; CDR3aa: CASRGQGVANYGYTF
j_gene: TRBJ1-1; abundance: -; d_gene: -; v_gene: TRBV19; CDR3nt: TGTGCCAGTAGTTTTTGGGGTAATTTGAACACTGAAGCTTTCTTT; CDR3aa: CASSFWGNLNTEAFF
j_gene: TRBJ2-3; abundance: -; d_gene: -; v_gene: TRBV5-1; CDR3nt: TGCGCCAGCACCGACCTACGCACAGATACGCAGTATTTT; CDR3aa: CASTDLRTDTQYF
j_gene: TRBJ2-1; abundance: once; d_gene: -; v_gene: TRBV5-1; CDR3nt: TGCGCCAGCAGCAAGACCACGGGACTCAATGAGCAGTTCTTC; CDR3aa: CASSKTTGLNEQFF
j_gene: TRBJ2-7; abundance: -; d_gene: -; v_gene: TRBV12-3/TRBV12-4; CDR3nt: TGTGCCAGCAGTTTAGGGGGAACCTACGAGCAGTACTTC; CDR3aa: CASSLGGTYEQYF
j_gene: TRBJ1-2; abundance: -; d_gene: -; v_gene: TRBV28; CDR3nt: TGTGCCAGCGGTACGTCCGAGGGTGATGGCTACACCTTC; CDR3aa: CASGTSEGDGYTF
j_gene: TRBJ1-1; abundance: -; d_gene: TRBD1; v_gene: TRBV19; CDR3nt: TGTGCCAGTACCTCTCTTGGCGACAGGGGGGAAGCTTTCTTT; CDR3aa: CASTSLGDRGEAFF
j_gene: TRBJ1-5; abundance: -; d_gene: TRBD1; v_gene: TRBV18; CDR3nt: TGTGCCAGCTCACCACCGGGACAGGGGGCGGAATATAGCAATCAGCCCCAGCATTTT; CDR3aa: CASSPPGQGAEYSNQPQHF
j_gene: TRBJ2-1; abundance: -; d_gene: -; v_gene: TRBV3-1/TRBV3-2; CDR3nt: TGTGCCAGCAGCGTTCCTAGCGCAGGTGGTGAGCAGTTCTTC; CDR3aa: CASSVPSAGGEQFF
j_gene: TRBJ2-1; abundance: -; d_gene: TRBD2; v_gene: TRBV5-1; CDR3nt: TGCGCCAGCAGCCCGACTCAGCGGGGCCTTTCCTACAATGAGCAGTTCTTC; CDR3aa: CASSPTQRGLSYNEQFF
j_gene: TRBJ1-2; abundance: -; d_gene: -; v_gene: TRBV6-1; CDR3nt: TGTGCCAGCAGACCGGACAGTACTAACTATGGCTACACCTTC; CDR3aa: CASRPDSTNYGYTF
j_gene: TRBJ1-1; abundance: -; d_gene: TRBD1; v_gene: TRBV18; CDR3nt: TGTGCCAGCTCCCTTACAGGGGGCGCATTGGACACTGAAGCTTTCTTT; CDR3aa: CASSLTGGALDTEAFF
j_gene: TRBJ2-5; abundance: -; d_gene: -; v_gene: TRBV5-4; CDR3nt: TGTGCCAGCAGCTTAAGGGGTGGAGAGACCCAGTACTTC; CDR3aa: CASSLRGGETQYF
j_gene: TRBJ1-3; abundance: -; d_gene: TRBD1; v_gene: TRBV9; CDR3nt: TGTGCCAGCAGCGTAGTGTCAGGGGGTCTTGGAAACACCATATATTTT; CDR3aa: CASSVVSGGLGNTIYF
j_gene: TRBJ2-3; abundance: -; d_gene: -; v_gene: TRBV29-1; CDR3nt: TGCAGCGTTAAAATAAGTAGCATCACAGATACGCAGTATTTT; CDR3aa: CSVKISSITDTQYF
j_gene: TRBJ2-7; abundance: -; d_gene: -; v_gene: TRBV19; CDR3nt: TGTGCCAGTAGTATACAAAACTCCTACGAGCAGTACTTC; CDR3aa: CASSIQNSYEQYF
j_gene: TRBJ1-6; abundance: -; d_gene: -; v_gene: TRBV9; CDR3nt: TGTGCCAGCAGCCAGAGGTTAGTGACAGGAGATTCACCCCTCCACTTT; CDR3aa: CASSQRLVTGDSPLHF
j_gene: TRBJ2-2; abundance: -; d_gene: -; v_gene: TRBV28; CDR3nt: TGTGCCAGCAGTTCTGGGGCCGCCACCGGGGAGCTGTTTTTT; CDR3aa: CASSSGAATGELFF
j_gene: TRBJ2-2; abundance: -; d_gene: -; v_gene: TRBV9; CDR3nt: TGTGCCAGCAGCGTAGGAGTTCCGAACACCGGGGAGCTGTTTTTT; CDR3aa: CASSVGVPNTGELFF
j_gene: TRBJ2-2; abundance: -; d_gene: TRBD1; v_gene: TRBV7-9; CDR3nt: TGTGCCGGGTTCGGGACAGGGGGAACCGGGGAGCTGTTTTTT; CDR3aa: CAGFGTGGTGELFF
j_gene: TRBJ1-2; abundance: -; d_gene: -; v_gene: TRBV28; CDR3nt: TGTGCCAGCAGACCGCCGATCTCATTCTATGGCTACACCTTC; CDR3aa: CASRPPISFYGYTF